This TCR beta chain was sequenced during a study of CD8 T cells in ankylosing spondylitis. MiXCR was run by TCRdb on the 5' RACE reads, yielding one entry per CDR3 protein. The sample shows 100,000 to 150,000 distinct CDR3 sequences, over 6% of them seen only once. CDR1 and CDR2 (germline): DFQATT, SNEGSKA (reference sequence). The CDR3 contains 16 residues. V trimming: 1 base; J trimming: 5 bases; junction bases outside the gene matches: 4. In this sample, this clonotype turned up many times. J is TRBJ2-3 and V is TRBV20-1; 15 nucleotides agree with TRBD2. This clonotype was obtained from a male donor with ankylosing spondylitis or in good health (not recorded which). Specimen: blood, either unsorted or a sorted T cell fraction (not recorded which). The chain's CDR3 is CSARVPGLAGGDTQYF. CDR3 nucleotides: TGCAGTGCTAGAGTTCCGGGACTAGCGGGAGGAGATACGCAGTATTTT.